This entry features one T cell receptor (beta chain) sequence. This entry belongs to a study of blood T cell repertoires in COVID-19. Sequenced by immunoSEQ multiplex PCR; TCRdb stores in-frame clones only, minus some. The sample yields around 300,000 clones, roughly 80% seen once. In germline, CDR1 is SGHRS, CDR2 YFSETQ. CDR3 length: 15 residues. With 0 bases removed from V and 5 bases from J, the gap between germline ends came to 11 bases. Sequencing input: peripheral blood. V and J are TRBV5-1 and TRBJ1-4, with D perhaps TRBD1 (6 bases). This TCR derives from a woman in her forties or fifties with active or convalescent COVID-19. In nucleotides, the CDR3 is TGCGCCAGCAGCTTGGGGACAGCCTCGAATGAAAAACTGTTTTTT. This codes for CASSLGTASNEKLFF.